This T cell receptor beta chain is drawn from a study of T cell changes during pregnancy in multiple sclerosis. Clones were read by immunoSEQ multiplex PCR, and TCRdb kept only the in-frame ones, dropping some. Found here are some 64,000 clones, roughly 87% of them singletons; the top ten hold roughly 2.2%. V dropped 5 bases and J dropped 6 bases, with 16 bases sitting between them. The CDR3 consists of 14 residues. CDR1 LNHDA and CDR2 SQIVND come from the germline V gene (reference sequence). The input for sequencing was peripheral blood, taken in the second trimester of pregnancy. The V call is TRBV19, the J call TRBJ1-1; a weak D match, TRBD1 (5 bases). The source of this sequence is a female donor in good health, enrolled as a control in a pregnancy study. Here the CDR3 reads CASSSSWRGAEAFF. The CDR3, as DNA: TGTGCCAGTAGTTCCTCGTGGAGGGGCGCTGAAGCTTTCTTT. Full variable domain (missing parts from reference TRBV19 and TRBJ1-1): DGGITQSPKYLFRKEGQNVTLSCEQNLNHDAMYWYRQDPGQGLRLIYYSQIVNDFQKGDIAEGYSVSREKKESFPLTVTSAQKNPTAFYLCASSSSWRGAEAFFGQGTRLTVV.